This TCR beta chain was captured by sequencing in a study of blood T cell repertoires in COVID-19 (dated by TCRdb to the early 2020s). About the investigation overall: The collaborator samples originated in the United States, Italy and Spain and spanned the acute and convalescent phases of COVID-19. The material from the prospective study consisted of cDNA or gDNA derived from T cells, B-cell-depleted T cells, or PBMCs. Subjects who had been exposed to COVID-19, were actively infected with it, or had recovered from it provided the deeply sampled blood TCRbeta repertoires that made up the dataset. A freely available public database, intended as a resource for researchers studying the immune response to SARS-CoV-2, is where the repertoires were released. The samples were drawn from the first 160 participants of the ongoing ImmuneRACE study and from 1,254 subjects provided by 6 global collaborators. The sample metadata nearly always contained a de-identified subject ID, COVID-19 status, age in years and sex. Where HLA class I and class II types were available, the types were taken from metadata supplied by the sample provider, not from assay-based typing. What the authors observed across the whole study: The quantity of clinical and demographic metadata differed by source and by participant and was supplied without curation.

The immunoSEQ Assay, a bias-controlled multiplex PCR, was used to amplify TCRbeta CDR3 regions from genomic DNA. The study's processing was this. The number of nucleated cells in each sample was estimated from the amplification of reference gene primers within the assay. To quantify the absolute abundance of each unique TCRbeta CDR3 rearrangement, sequence reads were collapsed and filtered. Productive Simpson clonality was computed per sample as the square root of Simpson's diversity index over productive rearrangements. TCRdb holds this immuneACCESS table with in-frame rearrangements only. Some clones are missing; in checked studies, unresolved V genes explain under half, and the rest has no known cause. Clonal size and the V and J genes are those of that table, whereas D and trimming came from the DNA. The table for this sample lists roughly 400,000 clones; approximately 91% of them were counted only once. Jointly, the top ten make up roughly 2% of the sample.

Comments on this clone: Its recognized antigen is unknown. The record has no base qualities; no much larger clone is one base away.

In the prospective study, participants were about 18 to 95 years old, resided in fewer than 25 geographic areas of the United States, and were enrolled through a virtual design. In the prospective study, cohorts were assigned on the basis of participant-reported clinical history obtained from a screening survey and a study questionnaire. Each participant in the prospective study had whole blood, serum and a nasopharyngeal or oropharyngeal swab collected by mobile phlebotomists. Prospective study participants could optionally give additional blood draws and questionnaires over an approximately two-month period. Before DNA extraction, prospective study blood samples were shipped either frozen or at room temperature. The sequence derives from a woman in her 40s with acute COVID-19. Sequencing used PBMCs or T cells enriched from blood (not recorded which).

The DNA sequence follows: TGTGCCTGGAGTCCGACAGTCGCTGGAAACACCATATATTTT. This gives the protein CAWSPTVAGNTIYF. The rearranged segments are TRBV30 and TRBJ1-3; TRBD1 is a weak D gene call, 5 bases matching. V loses 2 bases, J loses 2 bases, and the germline ends lie 10 bases apart. Inclusive of the bounding cysteine and phenylalanine, the CDR3 is 14 residues long. The retained sequence is limited to the CDR3, 42 bases, with the frame set at the first base. Via the germline V gene (reference sequence), CDR1 is GTSNPN and CDR2 SVGIG.